The rows below give T cell receptor beta chains drawn from one sample of a study of cytomegalovirus exposure and HLA in healthy donors. The method was immunoSEQ multiplex PCR; TCRdb's version includes in-frame clones alone and lacks a portion of them. This sample has about 170,000 clones, with 65% to 85% found just once. Sequenced input: PBMCs. The receptors stem from a woman aged 45-65 years in good health and CMV-seropositive. CDR3s leave out the opening cysteine and the closing phenylalanine or tryptophan.

V	J	CDR3
TRBV9	TRBJ2-7	ASSVGQGPSYEQY
TRBV10-3	TRBJ1-5	AISTDRDQPQH
TRBV30	TRBJ2-5	AWSVSGGWETQY
TRBV5-1	TRBJ1-2	ASSAGQGGEDGYT
TRBV11-2	TRBJ1-1	ASSLQGFGNTEAF
TRBV27	TRBJ1-1	ASRINRGQIEAF
TRBV5-1	TRBJ2-7	ASSLGTHYEQY
TRBV5-1	TRBJ1-2	ASSSLDRGDGYT
TRBV27	TRBJ2-1	ASRPNYGQGAYNEQF
TRBV7-2	TRBJ1-2	ASKEFGDSNYGYT
TRBV30	TRBJ1-1	AWSTGTSRAF
TRBV2	TRBJ1-4	ASTEYQDRLEKLF
TRBV5-1	TRBJ1-3	ASSLAGDRDSGNTIY
TRBV5-7	TRBJ2-7	ASSLKGFSYEQY
TRBV19	TRBJ2-5	ASSTGTGVRPY
TRBV6-5	TRBJ2-1	ASSRLAGVINEQF
TRBV4-2	TRBJ2-1	ASSQVGQGAFEQF
TRBV7-9	TRBJ1-1	SSSSQGNTEAF
TRBV14	TRBJ2-7	ASSQDISYEQY
TRBV6-5	TRBJ1-5	ATRGGGNQPQH
TRBV5-1	TRBJ2-7	ASSLGLAGGWKYEQY
TRBV5-1	TRBJ2-3	ASRVTSTTDTQY
TRBV5-4	TRBJ2-7	ASSLRQGYEQY
TRBV2	TRBJ2-7	ASSVDRDGEQY
TRBV27	TRBJ1-3	ASSEAGDGNTIY